The entry below describes one T cell receptor (beta chain). One end of the junction fails to match germline, which may point to a read error. No patient received treatment before thyroid surgery. The CDR3 is 14 residues long. The germline gives CDR1 SNHLY, CDR2 FYNNEI. TCRdb reprocessed the PCR reads using MiXCR. Of some 35,000 clones in the sample, around 32% were seen once. These data belong to a study of metastatic and nonmetastatic thyroid tumors. This chain joins TRBV2 and TRBJ1-4; D is undetermined. The sequenced sample consisted of blood. This clonotype was sampled from a female donor with papillary thyroid cancer or a benign thyroid nodule (not recorded which). Some clones in this sample may be carry-over from other donors' samples. The CDR3 spells CDSSLRRTNEKLFF. The CDR3 nucleotides are TGTGACAGCAGCCTCCGACGTACTAATGAAAAACTGTTTTTT.